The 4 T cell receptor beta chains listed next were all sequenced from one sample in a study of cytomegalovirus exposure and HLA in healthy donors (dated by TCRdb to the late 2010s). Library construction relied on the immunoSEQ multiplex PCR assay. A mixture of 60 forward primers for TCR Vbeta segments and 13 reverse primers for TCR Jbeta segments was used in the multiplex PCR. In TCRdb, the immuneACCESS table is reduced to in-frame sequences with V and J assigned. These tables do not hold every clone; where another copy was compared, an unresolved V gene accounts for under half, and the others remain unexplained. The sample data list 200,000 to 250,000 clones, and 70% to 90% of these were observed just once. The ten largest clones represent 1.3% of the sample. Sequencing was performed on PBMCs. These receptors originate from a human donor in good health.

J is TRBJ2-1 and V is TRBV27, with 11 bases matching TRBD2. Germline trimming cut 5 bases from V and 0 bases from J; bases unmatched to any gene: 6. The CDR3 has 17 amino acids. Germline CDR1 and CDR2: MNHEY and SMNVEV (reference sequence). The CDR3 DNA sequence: TGTGCCAGCAGTAGGCATGGACTAGCGGGCTCCTACAATGAGCAGTTCTTC. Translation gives CASSRHGLAGSYNEQFF.

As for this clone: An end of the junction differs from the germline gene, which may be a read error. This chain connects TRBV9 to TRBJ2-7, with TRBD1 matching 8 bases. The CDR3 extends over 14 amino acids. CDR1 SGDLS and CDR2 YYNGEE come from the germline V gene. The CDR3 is CASGVAQGAREQYF. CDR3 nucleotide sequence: TGTGCCAGCGGCGTAGCCCAGGGGGCGCGGGAGCAGTACTTC. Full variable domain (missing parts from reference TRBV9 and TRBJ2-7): DSGVTQTPKHLITATGQRVTLRCSPRSGDLSVYWYQQSLDQGLQFLIQYYNGEERAKGNILERFSAQQFPDLHSELNLSSLELGDSALYFCASGVAQGAREQYFGPGTRLTVT.

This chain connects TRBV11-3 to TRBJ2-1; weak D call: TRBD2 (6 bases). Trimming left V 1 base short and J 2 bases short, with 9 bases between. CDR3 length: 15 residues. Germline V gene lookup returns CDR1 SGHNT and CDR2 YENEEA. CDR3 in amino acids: CASSLGRGTYNEQFF. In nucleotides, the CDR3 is TGTGCCAGCAGCTTAGGTCGGGGGACCTACAATGAGCAGTTCTTC.

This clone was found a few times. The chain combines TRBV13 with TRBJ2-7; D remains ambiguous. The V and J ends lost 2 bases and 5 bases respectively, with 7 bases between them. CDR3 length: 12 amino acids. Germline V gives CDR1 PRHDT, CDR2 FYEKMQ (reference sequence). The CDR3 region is CASSLFSDEQYF. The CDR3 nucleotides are TGTGCCAGCAGCTTATTTTCTGACGAGCAGTACTTC.